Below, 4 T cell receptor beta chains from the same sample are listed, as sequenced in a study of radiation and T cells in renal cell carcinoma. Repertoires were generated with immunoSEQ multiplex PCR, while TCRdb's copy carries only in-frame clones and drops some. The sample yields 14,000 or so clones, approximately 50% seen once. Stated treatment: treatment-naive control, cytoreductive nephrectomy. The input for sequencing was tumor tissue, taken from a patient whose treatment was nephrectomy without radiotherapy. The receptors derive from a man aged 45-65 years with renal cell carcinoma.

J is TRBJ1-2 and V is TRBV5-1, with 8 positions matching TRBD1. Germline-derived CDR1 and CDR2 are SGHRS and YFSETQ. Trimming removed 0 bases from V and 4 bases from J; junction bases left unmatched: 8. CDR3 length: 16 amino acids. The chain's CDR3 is CASSLASTGESYGYTF. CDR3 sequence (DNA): TGCGCCAGCAGCTTGGCCTCGACAGGGGAGAGCTATGGCTACACCTTC.

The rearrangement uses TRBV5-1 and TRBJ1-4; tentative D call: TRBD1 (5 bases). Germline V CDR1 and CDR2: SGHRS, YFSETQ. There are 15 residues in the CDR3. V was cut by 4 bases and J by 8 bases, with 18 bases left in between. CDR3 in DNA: TGCGCCAGCAGCCCCTCACCCCGACAGAACGAAAAACTGTTTTTT. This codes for CASSPSPRQNEKLFF.

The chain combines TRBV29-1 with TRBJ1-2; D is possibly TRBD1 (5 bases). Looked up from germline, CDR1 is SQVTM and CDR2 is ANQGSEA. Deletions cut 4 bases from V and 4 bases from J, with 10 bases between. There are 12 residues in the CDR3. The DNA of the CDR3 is TGCAGCGTTGGGGGGACCAGCTATGGCTACACCTTC. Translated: CSVGGTSYGYTF.

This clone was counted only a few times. The DNA of the CDR3 is TGTGCCAGCACAGCGGGACAGGTGAACACTGAAGCTTTCTTT. It is translated as CASTAGQVNTEAFF. This chain connects TRBV18 to TRBJ1-1, with 8 positions matching TRBD1. Losses at the gene ends were 8 bases for V and 0 bases for J; bases not matched to a gene: 5. There are 14 residues in the CDR3. Looked up from germline, CDR1 is KGHSH and CDR2 is LQKENI.